A selection of T cell receptor beta chains follows, all from one sample in a study of blood T cells in healthy people across ages. TCRdb re-analysed the 5' RACE reads in MiXCR, keeping a single row per CDR3 protein. In the table there are fewer than 2 million distinct CDR3 sequences, more than 35% of which are singletons. The source material was blood. These receptors came from a human donor in good health. Each CDR3 is given with its conserved first and last residue. Each record gives: J gene, D gene, V gene, clone size, CDR3 protein, CDR3 DNA. The D gene is left open where the match is weak. A clone size is listed for some rows: how often the clone was seen (once, few, many), or a class if it is expanded.

J: TRBJ1-1; D: -; V: TRBV5-5; size: -; CDR3: CASSLTGMGTEAFF; DNA: TGTGCCAGCAGCTTGACAGGGATGGGTACTGAAGCTTTCTTT
J: TRBJ2-3; D: TRBD2; V: TRBV20-1; size: few; CDR3: CSARDPGGLAGNTDTQYF; DNA: TGCAGTGCTAGAGATCCAGGGGGACTAGCGGGGAACACAGATACGCAGTATTTT
J: TRBJ1-2; D: -; V: TRBV7-9; size: -; CDR3: CASSLRLVGYTF; DNA: TGTGCCAGCAGCTTAAGACTTGTCGGCTACACCTTC
J: TRBJ2-3; D: -; V: TRBV10-3; size: -; CDR3: CAISNRGGYTDTQYF; DNA: TGTGCCATCAGTAATAGAGGCGGATACACAGATACGCAGTATTTT
J: TRBJ2-1; D: -; V: TRBV20-1; size: -; CDR3: CSAGTGRRDSPARDEQFF; DNA: TGCAGTGCTGGAACGGGCCGACGCGATAGCCCGGCAAGGGATGAGCAGTTCTTC
J: TRBJ2-7; D: TRBD1; V: TRBV6-5; size: -; CDR3: CASSPRDRDSAEQYF; DNA: TGTGCCAGCAGTCCGCGGGACAGGGATTCGGCCGAGCAGTACTTC
J: TRBJ2-6; D: TRBD1; V: TRBV7-9; size: -; CDR3: CASRMGQGASGGANVLTF; DNA: TGTGCCAGCAGAATGGGACAGGGGGCTTCGGGAGGGGCCAACGTCCTGACTTTC
J: TRBJ2-3; D: -; V: TRBV12-3/TRBV12-4; size: -; CDR3: CASSKGLPTDTQYF; DNA: TGTGCCAGCAGTAAGGGACTCCCCACAGATACGCAGTATTTT
J: TRBJ1-2; D: -; V: TRBV20-1; size: -; CDR3: CSARPGLGGYTF; DNA: TGCAGTGCGCGACCGGGACTGGGGGGCTACACCTTC
J: TRBJ2-5; D: -; V: TRBV15; size: -; CDR3: CATRWSSQETQYF; DNA: TGTGCCACCCGTTGGTCGAGCCAAGAGACCCAGTACTTC
J: TRBJ2-5; D: -; V: TRBV7-9; size: -; CDR3: CASSLRGARRETQYF; DNA: TGTGCCAGCAGCTTAAGGGGGGCTAGGAGAGAGACCCAGTACTTC
J: TRBJ2-3; D: -; V: TRBV7-9; size: -; CDR3: CASSNTIITQYF; DNA: TGTGCCAGCAGCAATACGATTATAACGCAGTATTTT
J: TRBJ2-2; D: -; V: TRBV29-1; size: -; CDR3: CSVGPANTGELFF; DNA: TGCAGCGTAGGACCCGCGAACACCGGGGAGCTGTTTTTT
J: TRBJ2-5; D: -; V: TRBV7-9; size: -; CDR3: CASSFNRVPGWEQYF; DNA: TGTGCCAGCAGCTTTAATCGGGTTCCCGGCTGGGAGCAGTACTTC
J: TRBJ2-7; D: -; V: TRBV20-1; size: -; CDR3: CSARDRPNPYEQYF; DNA: TGCAGTGCTAGAGATCGCCCGAACCCCTACGAGCAGTACTTC
J: TRBJ2-1; D: TRBD1; V: TRBV6-1; size: few; CDR3: CASSDWTGNDEQFF; DNA: TGTGCCAGCAGTGACTGGACAGGGAATGATGAGCAGTTCTTC
J: TRBJ2-5; D: TRBD1; V: TRBV7-9; size: -; CDR3: CASRRGQAETQYF; DNA: TGTGCCAGCAGAAGGGGGCAGGCGGAGACCCAGTACTTC
J: TRBJ2-1; D: -; V: TRBV7-8; size: few; CDR3: CASSRSGGTEQFF; DNA: TGTGCCAGCAGCCGATCCGGGGGGACAGAGCAGTTCTTC
J: TRBJ1-2; D: -; V: TRBV2; size: few; CDR3: CASRPGLGGYTF; DNA: TGTGCCAGCAGGCCGGGACTCGGGGGCTACACCTTC
J: TRBJ1-2; D: -; V: TRBV29-1; size: few; CDR3: CSVEEDVSSYGYTF; DNA: TGCAGCGTTGAAGAAGACGTCAGCTCCTATGGCTACACCTTC
J: TRBJ1-2; D: -; V: TRBV20-1; size: -; CDR3: CSAMADGDYNYGYTF; DNA: TGCAGTGCCATGGCAGATGGGGACTATAACTATGGCTACACCTTC
J: TRBJ2-1; D: -; V: TRBV7-3; size: few; CDR3: CASSSSGGLGEQFF; DNA: TGTGCCAGCAGCTCCTCGGGGGGCCTGGGTGAGCAGTTCTTC